This entry lists 2 T cell receptor beta chains sequenced from one sample in a study of T cells in Graves' hyperthyroidism and ophthalmopathy. What was amplified from RNA transcripts were TCR beta CDR3 regions. When the TCR CDR3 underwent first-round RT-PCR, the HTBI primer set was used. TCRdb analysed the multiplex PCR reads with MiXCR anew, one entry per CDR3 protein. The data show about 420,000 distinct CDR3 sequences, 15% to 19% seen once. Material for sequencing was blood. The receptors were gathered from a woman aged 18-35 years with Graves' hyperthyroidism.

There are many counts of this clonotype. The V call is TRBV7-9, the J call TRBJ2-4; 10 bases line up with TRBD1. V was clipped by 5 bases and J by 1 base; unmatched bases: 5. Germline loops: CDR1 SEHNR, CDR2 FQNEAQ (reference sequence). The CDR3 is made up of 16 amino acids. Here the CDR3 DNA reads TGTGCCAGCAGCCCTCGACAGGGGGCGGCCAAAAACATTCAGTACTTC. Translated, it gives CASSPRQGAAKNIQYF. The variable domain in full, with the rest retrieved from reference TRBV7-9 and TRBJ2-4, is DTGVSQNPRHKITKRGQNVTFRCDPISEHNRLYWYRQTLGQGPEFLTYFQNEAQLEKSRLLSDRFSAERPKGSFSTLEIQRTEQGDSAMYLCASSPRQGAAKNIQYFGAGTRLSVL.

This chain uses TRBV7-3 with TRBJ2-3; 15 bases map to TRBD2. Germline loops: CDR1 SGHTA, CDR2 FQGTGA. There are 17 residues in the CDR3. V dropped 5 bases and J dropped 0; count of bases not matched to a gene: 3. The CDR3 loop is CASSPGLAGGSTDTQYF. In DNA form, the CDR3 reads TGTGCCAGCAGCCCAGGACTAGCGGGGGGGAGCACAGATACGCAGTATTTT.